Below, one T cell receptor (beta chain) is given with its context. The data were obtained in a study of patients and donors after allogeneic stem cell transplantation. Using its own MiXCR run on the RT-PCR reads, TCRdb lists one record per CDR3 protein. The sample shows roughly 960,000 distinct CDR3 sequences, about a sixth of them seen only once. Trimming pared 10 bases from V and 4 bases from J, leaving 21 bases between. The CDR3 totals 14 residues. Looked up from germline, CDR1 is SGHRS and CDR2 is YFSETQ. The chain uses TRBV5-1 and TRBJ2-7, with D perhaps assigned TRBD1 or TRBD2 (6 bases each). Sequencing was carried out using blood, either unsorted or a sorted T cell fraction (not recorded which). The TCR originated in a human donor who was either an allogeneic HSCT recipient or a stem cell or donor lymphocyte infusion donor (not recorded which). It is not recorded whose cells these are; they may come from a transplant donor. Written as DNA, the CDR3 is TGCGCCCTAAAGGGGGGTCCTAAGGAATACGAGCAGTACTTC. It specifies CALKGGPKEYEQYF.